This entry describes one T cell receptor beta chain. No cognate antigen has been identified for it. Nothing much larger sits one base from this clone, and base qualities are not available. This sample stems from a study of CD8 T cells in Susac syndrome (dated by TCRdb to the late 2010s). Context from the whole study: Of the Susac syndrome patients who were sequenced, roughly 6 had clinically active disease and 8 or 9 were in clinical remission. Whether CD8+ T cell activation and differentiation in Susac syndrome was antigen driven was tested using repertoire sequencing. At blood withdrawal, Susac syndrome patients were therapy-naive, treated with corticosteroids (with IVIg additionally given to some), or treated with IVIg alone. CD8+ T cell repertoire clonality was compared between fewer than 13 healthy donors, approximately 14 Susac syndrome patients and roughly 15 multiple sclerosis patients.

The CDR3 starts with the cysteine, ends with the phenylalanine, and has 17 residues. Solely the CDR3 DNA is kept, with 51 bases framed from the first base. Here V drops 3 bases and J drops 3 bases, and the junction holds 15 bases not matched to any gene. From a lookup of the germline V gene (reference sequence), CDR1 and CDR2 are GTSNPN and SVGIG. Results and caveats for the whole study, not just this receptor: CD8+ repertoires in Susac syndrome showed clonal expansion, which was highest in CD8+ TEMRA cells and was greater in clinically active patients than in remitting patients. The number of individuals in the TCR sequencing and HLA analysis was recognized as being relatively small. Sixteen and five Susac-specific public clones were found in the total CD8+ and CD8+ TEMRA repertoires, respectively.

RNA was extracted using the RNeasy kit, and roughly 0.45 to 1 ug of the RNA was reverse transcribed with random hexamers. TCR beta CDR3 regions were amplified with the immunoSEQ multiplex PCR assay covering 54 Vbeta and 13 Jbeta segments. To correct PCR amplification bias, a synthetic template baseline was used for both primer optimization and computational correction. In the paper's pipeline: Reads were annotated to V, D and J genes per IMGT and analyzed with immunoSEQ Analyzer, keeping only productive sequences. Clonality was computed as one minus Shannon entropy normalized by log2 of the number of productive unique sequences. For each patient and control, public and private clones were evaluated within the 100 most prevalent clones. Clones were defined as Susac-specific when absent from the healthy and MS cohorts, from over a thousand published viral clones and from other ImmuneACCESS disease sequences. TCRdb took the public reads, trimmed them with fastp at Q25, ran MiXCR for clone calling and kept in-frame beta chains. Duplicate CDR3 protein sequences are folded into a single record with the most common DNA and genes. TCRdb, not the original authors, processed these V and J calls. The sample includes approximately 190,000 distinct CDR3 sequences, with 95% observed a single time. The top ten clones comprise less than 0.2% of the sample.

Peripheral blood CD8+ and CD4+ T cells from healthy donors, Susac syndrome patients and multiple sclerosis patients were profiled by high-throughput TCR beta sequencing. The Susac syndrome patients fulfilled recently defined diagnostic criteria for either definite or probable disease. CD8+ TEMRA cells were enriched by FACS, while bulk CD8+ and CD4+ T cells were purified by magnetic negative isolation. Blood was collected in EDTA tubes and processed within 24 hours, with PBMCs isolated through density gradient centrifugation. PBMCs intended for TCR sequencing were cryopreserved in liquid nitrogen and thawed later in a water bath at 37 degrees C. The sorted or isolated CD4+, CD8+ and CD8+ TEMRA cells reached a purity of at least 90%.

This chain joins TRBV30 to TRBJ2-7; 9 of the junction bases match TRBD1. Sequenced sample: CD8+ T cells from PBMCs. The sequence came from a human donor with Susac syndrome. The nucleotide sequence reads as follows: TGTGCCTGGAGAGGGGGTATCATCCGGGACAGGGACTACGAGCAGTACTTC. It encodes CAWRGGIIRDRDYEQYF. When the CDR3 is completed using the reference TRBV30 and TRBJ2-7 genes on either side, the full variable domain is SQTIHQWPATLVQPVGSPLSLECTVEGTSNPNLYWYRQAAGRGLQLLFYSVGIGQISSEVPQNLSASRPQDRQFILSSKKLLLSDSGFYLCAWRGGIIRDRDYEQYFGPGTRLTVT.